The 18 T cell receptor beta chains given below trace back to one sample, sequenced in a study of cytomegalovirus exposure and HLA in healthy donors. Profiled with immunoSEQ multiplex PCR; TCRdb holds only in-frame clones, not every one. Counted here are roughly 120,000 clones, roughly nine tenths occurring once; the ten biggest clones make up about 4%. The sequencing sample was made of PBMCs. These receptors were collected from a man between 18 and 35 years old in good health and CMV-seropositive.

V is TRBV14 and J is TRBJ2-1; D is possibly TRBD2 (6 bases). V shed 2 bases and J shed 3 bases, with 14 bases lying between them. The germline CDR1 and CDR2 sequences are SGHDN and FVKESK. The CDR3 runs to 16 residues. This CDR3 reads CASSQLGGVDYNEQFF. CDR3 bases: TGTGCCAGCAGCCAATTAGGCGGGGTAGACTACAATGAGCAGTTCTTC. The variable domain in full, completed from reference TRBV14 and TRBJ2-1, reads EAGVTQFPSHSVIEKGQTVTLRCDPISGHDNLYWYRRVMGKEIKFLLHFVKESKQDESGMPNNRFLAERTGGTYSTLKVQPAELEDSGVYFCASSQLGGVDYNEQFFGPGTRLTVL.

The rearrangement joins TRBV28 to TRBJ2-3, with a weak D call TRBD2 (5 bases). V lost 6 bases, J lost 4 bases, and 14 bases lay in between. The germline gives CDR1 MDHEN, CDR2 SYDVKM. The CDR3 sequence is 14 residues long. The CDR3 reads CASSHGGPADTQYF. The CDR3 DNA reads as TGTGCCAGCAGCCACGGCGGGCCCGCAGATACGCAGTATTTT.

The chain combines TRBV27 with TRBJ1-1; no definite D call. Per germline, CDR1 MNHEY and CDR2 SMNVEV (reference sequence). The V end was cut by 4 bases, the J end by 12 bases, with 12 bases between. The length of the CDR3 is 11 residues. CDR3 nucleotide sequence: TGTGCCAGCAGTTCACCTTCGGGAACTTTCTTT. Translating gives CASSSPSGTFF.

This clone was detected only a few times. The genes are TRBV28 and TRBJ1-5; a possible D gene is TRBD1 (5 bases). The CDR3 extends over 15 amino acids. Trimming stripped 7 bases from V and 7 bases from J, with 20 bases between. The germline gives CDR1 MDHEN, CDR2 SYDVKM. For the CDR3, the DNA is TGTGCCAGCACCCTCGGGGGGACGTCGGGGCAGCCCCAGCATTTT. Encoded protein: CASTLGGTSGQPQHF. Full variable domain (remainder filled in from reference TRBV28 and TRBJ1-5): DVKVTQSSRYLVKRTGEKVFLECVQDMDHENMFWYRQDPGLGLRLIYFSYDVKMKEKGDIPEGYSVSREKKERFSLILESASTNQTSMYLCASTLGGTSGQPQHFGDGTRLSIL.

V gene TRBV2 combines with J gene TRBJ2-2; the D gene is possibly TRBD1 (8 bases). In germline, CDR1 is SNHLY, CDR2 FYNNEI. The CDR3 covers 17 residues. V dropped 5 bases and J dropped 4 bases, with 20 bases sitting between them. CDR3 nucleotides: TGTGCCAGCAGTCCGGGAGGCAGGGGGCGTCCCACCGGGGAGCTGTTTTTT. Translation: CASSPGGRGRPTGELFF.

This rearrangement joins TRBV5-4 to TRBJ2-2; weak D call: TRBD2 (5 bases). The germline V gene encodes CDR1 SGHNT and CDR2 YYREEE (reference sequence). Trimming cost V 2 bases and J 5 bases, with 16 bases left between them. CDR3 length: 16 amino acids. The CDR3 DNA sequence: TGTGCCAGCAGCTTAAGAGATGAGGGAAGAACCGGGGAGCTGTTTTTT. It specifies CASSLRDEGRTGELFF.

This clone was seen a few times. The CDR3 coding sequence is TGTGCCAGCAGTCCCTCCTCGTATGGCTACACCTTC. It translates to CASSPSSYGYTF. The V and J genes are TRBV11-2 and TRBJ1-2; D is unresolved. Germline CDR1 SGHAT, CDR2 FQNNGV. V lost 6 bases to trimming and J lost 5 bases, with 10 bases between them. The CDR3 contains 12 residues. Drawing the rest from reference TRBV11-2 and TRBJ1-2, the complete variable domain is EAGVAQSPRYKIIEKRQSVAFWCNPISGHATLYWYQQILGQGPKLLIQFQNNGVVDDSQLPKDRFSAERLKGVDSTLKIQPAKLEDSAVYLCASSPSSYGYTFGSGTRLTVV.

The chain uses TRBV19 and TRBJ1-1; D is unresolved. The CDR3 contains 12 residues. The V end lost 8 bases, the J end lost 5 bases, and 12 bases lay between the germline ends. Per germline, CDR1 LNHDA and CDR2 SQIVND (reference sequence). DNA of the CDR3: TGTGCCAGTCGGCCCCGGGGTACTGAAGCTTTCTTT. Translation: CASRPRGTEAFF.

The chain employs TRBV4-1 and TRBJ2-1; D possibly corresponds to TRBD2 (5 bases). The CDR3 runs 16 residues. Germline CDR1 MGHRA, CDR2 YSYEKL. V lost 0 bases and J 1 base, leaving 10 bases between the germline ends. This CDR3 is CASSQDLGKSYNEQFF. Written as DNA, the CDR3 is TGCGCCAGCAGCCAAGATCTCGGGAAATCCTACAATGAGCAGTTCTTC.

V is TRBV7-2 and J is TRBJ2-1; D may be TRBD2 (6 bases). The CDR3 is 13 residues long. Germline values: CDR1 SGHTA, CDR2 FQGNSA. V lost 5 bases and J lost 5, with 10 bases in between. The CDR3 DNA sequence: TGTGCCAGCAGCCGTAGCGGCAACAATGAGCAGTTCTTC. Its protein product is CASSRSGNNEQFF.

CDR3 loop: CASSIDTGQAEKLFF. The CDR3, as DNA: TGTGCCAGTAGTATAGATACTGGACAGGCTGAAAAACTGTTTTTT. The V and J genes are TRBV19 and TRBJ1-4; 7 nucleotides match TRBD1. V was pared by 0 bases and J by 7 bases, with 5 bases of the junction left unmatched. Germline CDR1 LNHDA, CDR2 SQIVND (reference sequence). The CDR3 has 15 residues.

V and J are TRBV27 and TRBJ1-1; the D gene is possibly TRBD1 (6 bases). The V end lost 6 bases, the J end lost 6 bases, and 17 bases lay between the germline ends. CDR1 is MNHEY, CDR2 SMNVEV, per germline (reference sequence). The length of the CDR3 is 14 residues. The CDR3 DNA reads TGTGCCAGCAGAGGGACAACAAAGGCCGCTGAAGCTTTCTTT. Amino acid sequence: CASRGTTKAAEAFF.

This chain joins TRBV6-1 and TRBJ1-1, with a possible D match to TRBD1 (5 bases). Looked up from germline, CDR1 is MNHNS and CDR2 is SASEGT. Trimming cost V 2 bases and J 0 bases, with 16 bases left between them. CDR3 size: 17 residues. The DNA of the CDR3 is TGTGCCAGCAGTGAATGGGGCGGAGGGCTGATGAACACTGAAGCTTTCTTT. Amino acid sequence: CASSEWGGGLMNTEAFF.

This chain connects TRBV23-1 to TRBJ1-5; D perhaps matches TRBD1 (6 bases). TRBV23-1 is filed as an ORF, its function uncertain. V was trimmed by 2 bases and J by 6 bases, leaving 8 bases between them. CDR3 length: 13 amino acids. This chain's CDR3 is CASSQKQGQPQHF. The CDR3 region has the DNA TGCGCCAGCAGTCAAAAACAGGGTCAGCCCCAGCATTTT.

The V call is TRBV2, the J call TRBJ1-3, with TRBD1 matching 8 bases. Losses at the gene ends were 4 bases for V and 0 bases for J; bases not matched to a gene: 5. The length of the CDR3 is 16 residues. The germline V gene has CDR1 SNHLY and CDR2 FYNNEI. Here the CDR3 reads CASSGDRTFSGNTIYF. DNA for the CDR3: TGTGCCAGCAGTGGGGACAGGACTTTCTCTGGAAACACCATATATTTT.

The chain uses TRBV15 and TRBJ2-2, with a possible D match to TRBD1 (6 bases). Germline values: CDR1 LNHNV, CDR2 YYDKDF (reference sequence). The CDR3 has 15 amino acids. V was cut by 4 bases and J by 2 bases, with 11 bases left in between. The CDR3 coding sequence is TGTGCCACCAGCATCCCGGGACACAACACCGGGGAGCTGTTTTTT. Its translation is CATSIPGHNTGELFF.

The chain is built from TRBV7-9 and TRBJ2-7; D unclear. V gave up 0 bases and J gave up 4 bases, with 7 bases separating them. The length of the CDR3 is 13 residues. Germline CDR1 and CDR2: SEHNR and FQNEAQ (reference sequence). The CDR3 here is CASSLAESYEQYF. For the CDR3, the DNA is TGTGCCAGCAGCTTAGCTGAGTCGTACGAGCAGTACTTC.

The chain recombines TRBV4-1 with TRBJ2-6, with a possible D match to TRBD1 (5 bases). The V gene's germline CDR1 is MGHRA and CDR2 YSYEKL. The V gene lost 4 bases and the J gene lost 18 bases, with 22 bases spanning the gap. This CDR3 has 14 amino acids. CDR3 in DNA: TGCGCCAGCAGCCGATCAGAAAGTACAGGCCTGAAGACTTTC. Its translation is CASSRSESTGLKTF.